The rows below give T cell receptor beta chains drawn from one sample of a study of T cell repertoires in cytomegalovirus infection. In TCRdb, the reads were re-called with MiXCR into one record per CDR3 protein. The sample has about 180,000 distinct CDR3 sequences, approximately 18% seen once. Source material: CD8+ T cells from PBMCs. These receptors came from a human donor in good health (CMV status not recorded). Some clones in this sample may be carry-over from other donors' samples. Both conserved end residues are part of each CDR3. D genes are given only for firm matches. A row's size may be missing; if present it is once, few, many or a size class.

TRBJ2-7 | TRBV7-9 | NA | NA | CASGSPGTNYEQYF | TGTGCCAGCGGATCACCCGGGACCAACTACGAGCAGTACTTC
TRBJ2-3 | TRBV7-8 | few | NA | CASSLAFGSADTQYF | TGTGCCAGCAGCTTAGCGTTCGGGAGCGCAGATACGCAGTATTTT
TRBJ1-5 | TRBV7-8 | NA | NA | CASSLGGTRGSGPQHF | TGTGCCAGCAGCTTAGGGGGGACAAGGGGCTCGGGGCCCCAGCATTTT
TRBJ2-7 | TRBV2 | few | TRBD1 | CASSEDRFRPYEQYF | TGTGCCAGCAGTGAGGACAGGTTTAGGCCCTACGAGCAGTACTTC
TRBJ2-2 | TRBV12-3/TRBV12-4 | NA | NA | CASSPYGGAFTGELFF | TGTGCCAGCAGCCCCTATGGGGGCGCGTTCACCGGGGAGCTGTTTTTT
TRBJ1-1 | TRBV29-1 | NA | NA | CSVGGANTEAFF | TGCAGCGTGGGGGGGGCTAACACTGAAGCTTTCTTT
TRBJ1-1 | TRBV20-1 | NA | TRBD1 | CSAPTRQGGNTEAFF | TGCAGTGCTCCCACCCGACAGGGAGGAAACACTGAAGCTTTCTTT
TRBJ2-6 | TRBV4-1 | few | NA | CASSQGQGALDWANVLTF | TGCGCCAGCAGCCAGGGGCAGGGTGCGCTTGATTGGGCCAACGTCCTGACTTTC
TRBJ2-5 | TRBV7-3 | few | NA | CASSLTGLQETQYF | TGTGCCAGCAGCTTAACAGGGCTCCAAGAGACCCAGTACTTC
TRBJ1-2 | TRBV12-5 | few | TRBD1 | CASGFWDRKNYGYTF | TGTGCTAGTGGTTTCTGGGACAGAAAAAACTATGGCTACACCTTC
TRBJ1-1 | TRBV25-1 | NA | NA | CASSESLGANTEAFF | TGTGCCAGCAGTGAATCCCTGGGGGCGAACACTGAAGCTTTCTTT
TRBJ1-6 | TRBV7-9 | few | NA | CASSYSSYNSPLHF | TGTGCCAGCAGCTACAGCTCCTATAATTCACCCCTCCACTTT
TRBJ2-5 | TRBV4-1 | NA | TRBD1 | CASSRLTGGEETQYF | TGCGCCAGCAGCCGCCTGACAGGGGGCGAGGAGACCCAGTACTTC
TRBJ1-5 | TRBV7-9 | few | NA | CASSPAPGAHQPQHF | TGTGCCAGCAGCCCCGCGCCGGGGGCTCATCAGCCCCAGCATTTT
TRBJ2-7 | TRBV28 | few | TRBD1 | CATSGQGNYEQYF | TGTGCCACCTCGGGACAGGGAAACTACGAGCAGTACTTC
TRBJ2-5 | TRBV27 | few | NA | CASSPTGAGTQYF | TGTGCCAGCAGTCCGACAGGTGCGGGGACCCAGTACTTC
TRBJ1-1 | TRBV7-9 | NA | NA | CASSLAPEDTEAFF | TGTGCCAGCAGCTTAGCCCCAGAGGACACTGAAGCTTTCTTT
TRBJ2-1 | TRBV28 | few | NA | CASSSPDRNNEQFF | TGTGCCAGCAGTTCCCCGGACAGAAACAATGAGCAGTTCTTC
TRBJ1-6 | TRBV7-6 | NA | TRBD1 | CDSSLLRDRNSPLHF | TGTGACAGCAGCTTACTTCGGGACAGAAATTCACCCCTCCACTTT
TRBJ2-2 | TRBV12-5 | few | NA | CASGFGRGTTNTGELFF | TGTGCTAGTGGTTTTGGGAGAGGCACAACGAACACCGGGGAGCTGTTTTTT
TRBJ2-2 | TRBV29-1 | few | TRBD2 | CSVGGAGGPTGELFF | TGCAGCGTTGGGGGAGCGGGGGGCCCCACCGGGGAGCTGTTTTTT
TRBJ2-1 | TRBV7-9 | few | NA | CASSLPRGTYNEQFF | TGTGCCAGCAGCTTACCTCGAGGGACGTACAATGAGCAGTTCTTC
TRBJ1-2 | TRBV7-2 | many | NA | CARTRELDYGYTF | TGTGCCAGGACAAGGGAGTTGGACTATGGCTACACCTTC
TRBJ2-7 | TRBV29-1 | few | NA | CSVTTGMFYEQYF | TGCAGCGTTACCACAGGGATGTTCTACGAGCAGTACTTC
TRBJ1-5 | TRBV28 | few | NA | CASRGRPGGNQPQHF | TGTGCCAGCAGGGGACGGCCTGGAGGCAATCAGCCCCAGCATTTT
TRBJ1-1 | TRBV20-1 | NA | NA | CSARRAGYTEAFF | TGCAGTGCTAGACGGGCAGGTTACACTGAAGCTTTCTTT
TRBJ1-6 | TRBV4-1 | few | TRBD1 | CASSQAGQGYYSTSPLHF | TGCGCCAGCAGCCAAGCGGGACAGGGGTATTATTCGACTTCACCCCTCCACTTT
TRBJ2-4 | TRBV29-1 | few | NA | CSVGTPDVAKNIQYF | TGCAGCGTCGGGACACCCGACGTAGCCAAAAACATTCAGTACTTC
TRBJ1-5 | TRBV7-2 | NA | TRBD1 | CASSPEGQGAYNQPQHF | TGTGCCAGCAGCCCCGAAGGACAGGGGGCCTACAATCAGCCCCAGCATTTT
TRBJ1-1 | TRBV28 | NA | NA | CASSKDYTEAFF | TGTGCCAGCAGTAAGGATTACACTGAAGCTTTCTTT
TRBJ1-4 | TRBV7-9 | NA | NA | CASSQRLGDEKLFF | TGTGCCAGCAGCCAACGGCTCGGGGATGAAAAACTGTTTTTT
TRBJ1-2 | TRBV7-9 | few | NA | CASSLAGERFGYTF | TGTGCCAGCAGCTTAGCGGGAGAAAGATTTGGCTACACCTTC
TRBJ2-1 | TRBV27 | NA | NA | CASSLHDRTAEEGNEQFF | TGTGCCAGCAGTTTACACGACCGGACGGCAGAAGAGGGGAATGAGCAGTTCTTC
TRBJ1-2 | TRBV28 | NA | TRBD1 | CASSPAGQNYGYTF | TGTGCCAGCAGTCCCGCGGGACAGAACTATGGCTACACCTTC
TRBJ1-6 | TRBV28 | few | NA | CASHQRNSNSPLHF | TGTGCCAGCCATCAGAGGAATTCGAATTCACCCCTCCACTTT
TRBJ2-5 | TRBV4-3 | few | NA | CASSQDRGREETQYF | TGCGCCAGCAGCCAAGATCGGGGTAGAGAAGAGACCCAGTACTTC
TRBJ1-4 | TRBV28 | NA | NA | CASSPPWGVDEKLFF | TGTGCCAGCAGTCCCCCTTGGGGAGTGGATGAAAAACTGTTTTTT
TRBJ2-1 | TRBV9 | few | TRBD2 | CASSVVPSSGGANEQFF | TGTGCCAGCAGCGTAGTTCCATCCAGCGGGGGGGCAAATGAGCAGTTCTTC
TRBJ2-7 | TRBV4-1 | NA | TRBD1 | CASSQGPGQGVSYEQYF | TGCGCCAGCAGCCAAGGCCCCGGACAGGGGGTTTCCTACGAGCAGTACTTC
TRBJ2-1 | TRBV24-1 | NA | NA | CSTSDPGAHGSYNEQFF | TGTTCCACCAGTGATCCCGGGGCACACGGCTCCTACAATGAGCAGTTCTTC
TRBJ1-1 | TRBV7-6 | many | TRBD1 | CASTLFPGQGKVRTEAFF | TGTGCCAGCACCCTTTTTCCGGGACAGGGGAAGGTAAGGACTGAAGCTTTCTTT